This TCR beta chain was captured in a study of cytomegalovirus exposure and HLA in healthy donors. Regarding this clone: Its antigen remains unknown.

Study-wide findings and caveats: Reports showed the classifier diagnosing cytomegalovirus status with high specificity and sensitivity. Most TCR beta V segments were productive about 90% or about 30% of the time in an earlier analysis. The study carried out a later analysis of TCR beta sequences. It associated some 15,000 of them with specific HLA alleles at a false discovery rate of 0.05.

Germline V lookup: CDR1 MNHEY, CDR2 SVGAGI. CDR3 length equals 13 residues. Trimming cost V 6 bases and J 4 bases; bases outside gene matches: 4. The study ran its PCR with 60 Vbeta and 13 Jbeta primers. TCRdb's table, derived via immunoSEQ multiplex PCR, lists solely in-frame clones and lacks some. The sample shows 200,000 to 250,000 clones, roughly 83% of them seen only once. Sequenced: PBMCs. This rearrangement joins TRBV6-5 to TRBJ1-2; TRBD1 matches 8 bases. This TCR was sampled from a boy between 2 and 15 years old in good health and CMV-seronegative. CDR3: CASSRQGTYGYTF. The CDR3, as DNA: TGTGCCAGCAGCCGACAGGGGACCTATGGCTACACCTTC.